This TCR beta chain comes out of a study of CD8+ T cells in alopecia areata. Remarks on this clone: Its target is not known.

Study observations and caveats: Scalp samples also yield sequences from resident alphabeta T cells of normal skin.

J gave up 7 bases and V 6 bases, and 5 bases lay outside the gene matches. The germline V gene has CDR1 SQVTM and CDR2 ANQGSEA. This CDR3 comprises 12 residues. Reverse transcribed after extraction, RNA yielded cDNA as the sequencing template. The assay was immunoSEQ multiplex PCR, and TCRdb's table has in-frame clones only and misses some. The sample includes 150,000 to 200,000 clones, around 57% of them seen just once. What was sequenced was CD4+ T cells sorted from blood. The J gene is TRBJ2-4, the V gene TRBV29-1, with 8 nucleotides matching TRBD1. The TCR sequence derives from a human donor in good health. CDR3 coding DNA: TGCAGCGTCGTTCGACAGGGGAACATTCAGTACTTC. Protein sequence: CSVVRQGNIQYF.